These 18 T cell receptor beta chains originate from one sample sequenced in a study of blood T cell repertoires in COVID-19. Sequenced by immunoSEQ multiplex PCR; TCRdb stores in-frame clones only, minus some. Of 490,000 or so clones listed, 88% are singletons. Sequencing was performed on PBMCs or T cells enriched from blood (not recorded which). The receptors here all came from a woman between 55 and 75 years old who had recovered from COVID-19.

This clone appeared a few times. The rearrangement links TRBV7-2 to TRBJ2-5, with D possibly matching TRBD2 (7 bases). Trimming left V 5 bases short and J 1 base short, with 8 bases between. The germline V gene encodes CDR1 SGHTA and CDR2 FQGNSA. The CDR3 length is 13 residues. The CDR3 DNA is TGTGCCAGCAGCCGGGGGGCCCAAGAGACCCAGTACTTC. Amino acid sequence: CASSRGAQETQYF. The complete variable domain, with remaining parts taken from reference TRBV7-2 and TRBJ2-5, reads GAGVSQSPSNKVTEKGKDVELRCDPISGHTALYWYRQSLGQGLEFLIYFQGNSAPDKSGLPSDRFSAERTGGSVSTLTIQRTQQEDSAVYLCASSRGAQETQYFGPGTRLLVL.

V gene TRBV10-3 combines with J gene TRBJ1-5, with D hard to call. The V end lost 4 bases, the J end lost 4 bases, and 8 bases lay between the germline ends. Germline V lookup: CDR1 ENHRY, CDR2 SYGVKD. The CDR3 extends over 13 amino acids. CDR3 DNA: TGTGCCATCAGTGGGGCCGCAAATCAGCCCCAGCATTTT. Encoded protein: CAISGAANQPQHF.

This clone appeared once. CDR3 amino acids: CASSSPGQANYGYTF. For the CDR3, the DNA is TGTGCCAGCAGTTCACCGGGACAGGCAAACTATGGCTACACCTTC. V gene TRBV27 combines with J gene TRBJ1-2; 8 bases match TRBD1. With V trimmed by 4 bases and J by 2 bases, 6 bases remained unmatched. The V gene's germline CDR1 is MNHEY and CDR2 SMNVEV (reference sequence). CDR3 size: 15 residues.

V usage is TRBV7-2 and J usage is TRBJ2-7; D perhaps matches TRBD1 (6 bases). Germline V gene data show CDR1 as SGHTA and CDR2 as FQGNSA. Deletions cut 2 bases from V and 4 bases from J, with 12 bases between. CDR3 length: 14 amino acids. CDR3 coding DNA: TGTGCCAGCAGCTTAAGGACAGAAATATACGAGCAGTACTTC. As protein: CASSLRTEIYEQYF. Based on the CDR3 plus reference TRBV7-2 and TRBJ2-7, the full variable domain is GAGVSQSPSNKVTEKGKDVELRCDPISGHTALYWYRQSLGQGLEFLIYFQGNSAPDKSGLPSDRFSAERTGGSVSTLTIQRTQQEDSAVYLCASSLRTEIYEQYFGPGTRLTVT.

V and J are TRBV6-5 and TRBJ1-2, with 8 bases aligning to TRBD1. Germline CDR1 reads MNHEY; CDR2 reads SVGAGI. The CDR3 is 15 amino acids. V gave up 2 bases and J gave up 4 bases; unmatched junction bases: 6. In nucleotides, the CDR3 is TGTGCCAGCAGTTACCGCGGACAGGGTATCTATGGCTACACCTTC. Translation gives CASSYRGQGIYGYTF.

This clone has just a few counts. The same CDR3 also results from other DNA sequences found in this sample. The CDR3 DNA follows: TGTGCCAGCAGCTTACAGGGCCCCTACGAGCAGTACTTC. This gives the protein CASSLQGPYEQYF. V usage is TRBV7-6 and J usage is TRBJ2-7; possible D gene TRBD1, 5 bases. The germline V gene has CDR1 SGHVS and CDR2 FNYEAQ. V gave up 2 bases and J gave up 2 bases, with 7 bases separating them. The CDR3 is 13 amino acids.

The CDR3 sequence is CASSRGGGANYGYTF. CDR3 coding DNA: TGTGCCAGTAGTAGAGGCGGGGGAGCTAACTATGGCTACACCTTC. The chain recombines TRBV19 with TRBJ1-2; the D gene is possibly TRBD1 (5 bases). There are 15 residues in the CDR3. The germline V gene encodes CDR1 LNHDA and CDR2 SQIVND (reference sequence). Trimming removed 4 bases from V and 0 bases from J, with 12 bases in between.

The chain employs TRBV27 and TRBJ2-7; 10 bases are shared with TRBD1. Germline CDR1 reads MNHEY; CDR2 reads SMNVEV (reference sequence). This CDR3 is 15 amino acids long. The junction had 8 bases not matched to a gene; V was cut back by 6 bases and J by 3 bases. The CDR3 nucleotides read TGTGCCAGCAGGTCTTCCGGGACAGGGGACTACGAGCAGTACTTC. Residues: CASRSSGTGDYEQYF.

V is TRBV2 and J is TRBJ1-4; 12 bases fit TRBD1. This CDR3 region has 18 residues. Germline-derived CDR1 and CDR2 are SNHLY and FYNNEI. V lost 0 bases, J lost 2 bases, and 4 bases stayed unmatched. The CDR3: CASSEATGQGATNEKLFF. Here the CDR3 DNA reads TGTGCCAGCAGTGAAGCTACGGGACAGGGGGCGACTAATGAAAAACTGTTTTTT.

This clone was counted a few times. Other nucleotide sequences in the sample specify the same CDR3. The chain combines TRBV12-3 or TRBV12-4 with TRBJ1-2, with 7 bases identical to TRBD1. J gave up 1 base and V 8 bases, and 4 bases lay outside the gene matches. This CDR3 region has 13 residues. CDR3 residues: CASSRQGNYGYTF. CDR3 DNA sequence: TGTGCCAGCTCGCGACAGGGTAACTATGGCTACACCTTC.

The CDR3 DNA reads TGTGCCAGCCAGCCGAGGCCCGAAACAGGGGCCTACGGCTACACCTTC. Its protein product is CASQPRPETGAYGYTF. The V gene is TRBV19, the J gene TRBJ1-2, with 7 bases that match TRBD1. Germline trimming cut 9 bases from V and 8 bases from J; bases unmatched to any gene: 21. Germline V gene data show CDR1 as LNHDA and CDR2 as SQIVND (reference sequence). The CDR3 extends over 16 amino acids.

The V call is TRBV5-1, the J call TRBJ1-4; D not resolved. CDR1 and CDR2 from the germline V gene are SGHRS and YFSETQ. CDR3 length: 15 residues. With 0 bases removed from V and 2 bases from J, the gap between germline ends came to 8 bases. CDR3 bases: TGCGCCAGCAGCTTGGCTAGCGGGACTAATGAAAAACTGTTTTTT. This codes for CASSLASGTNEKLFF. The full variable domain, in which reference TRBV5-1 and TRBJ1-4 provide the parts outside the CDR3, is KAGVTQTPRYLIKTRGQQVTLSCSPISGHRSVSWYQQTPGQGLQFLFEYFSETQRNKGNFPGRFSGRQFSNSRSEMNVSTLELGDSALYLCASSLASGTNEKLFFGSGTQLSVL.

The gene calls are TRBV2 and TRBJ1-3; D may be TRBD1 (5 bases). V dropped 4 bases and J dropped 9 bases, with 16 bases sitting between them. The CDR3 consists of 14 residues. Germline V gene sequence: CDR1 SNHLY, CDR2 FYNNEI. CDR3 in amino acids: CASSAQVSASTIYF. Here the CDR3 DNA reads TGTGCCAGCAGTGCACAGGTATCGGCGAGCACCATATATTTT.

This clone was seen only once. The V call is TRBV4-1, the J call TRBJ1-2; 7 bases are a match to TRBD1. CDR1 and CDR2 (germline): MGHRA, YSYEKL. Trimming took 2 bases from V and 5 from J; bases not matched to a gene: 5. This CDR3 has 14 residues. The CDR3 region has the DNA TGCGCCAGCAGCCAACCCGGACAGGCGTATGGCTACACCTTC. Amino acids: CASSQPGQAYGYTF.

This chain uses TRBV21-1 with TRBJ2-3; the table's D call, TRBD2, was not checked against the DNA. TRBV21-1 is reported as a pseudogene. The CDR3 runs 14 residues. CDR3 residues: CAGEKGGCTDTQYF. The CDR3, as DNA: TGTGCCGGGGAGAAGGGAGGGTGCACAGATACGCAGTATTTT.

The chain couples TRBV30 to TRBJ1-4, with TRBD1 matching over 7 bases. V lost 1 base and J lost 2; bases outside the gene matches: 4. Looked up from germline, CDR1 is GTSNPN and CDR2 is SVGIG (reference sequence). The CDR3 totals 15 residues. CDR3 in DNA: TGTGCCTGGAGTGGGAGACAGGGCACTAATGAAAAACTGTTTTTT. This codes for CAWSGRQGTNEKLFF.

In this sample, this clone turned up a few times. The chain employs TRBV10-2 and TRBJ2-2, with D maybe TRBD1 (6 bases). CDR3 size: 15 residues. V shed 7 bases and J shed 4 bases, with 16 bases lying between them. Germline V gives CDR1 WSHSY, CDR2 SAAADI. The CDR3 sequence is CASIYRALSTGELFF. CDR3 DNA sequence: TGCGCCAGCATATACAGGGCACTGTCCACCGGGGAGCTGTTTTTT.

This clone was observed at least ten times. V is TRBV6-5 and J is TRBJ2-7; perhaps TRBD2 as D (5 bases). The length of the CDR3 is 15 residues. V lost 6 bases and J 5 bases, leaving 20 bases between the germline ends. Germline V lookup: CDR1 MNHEY, CDR2 SVGAGI. The CDR3 sequence: CASRSSSPGIHEQYF. CDR3 sequence (DNA): TGTGCCAGCAGGTCCAGTAGTCCGGGGATTCACGAGCAGTACTTC.